This is a list of T cell receptor beta chains from one sample in a study of CD8 T cells in ankylosing spondylitis. MiXCR was run by TCRdb on the 5' RACE reads, yielding one entry per CDR3 protein. This sample has about 140,000 distinct CDR3 sequences, with around 7.9% found just once. Specimen: blood, either unsorted or a sorted T cell fraction (not recorded which). Receptors were obtained from a female donor with ankylosing spondylitis or in good health (not recorded which). The CDR3 runs from the conserved cysteine through the conserved F or W. A D gene is named only where the DNA matches it firmly. The size of a clone is reported for some rows only, either as once, few or many, or as a class for expanded clones.

size: many; D: -; J: TRBJ1-4; V: TRBV7-6; DNA: TGTGCCAGCAGCCCTCGATCCCGACATGAAAAACTGTTTTTT; CDR3: CASSPRSRHEKLFF
size: many; D: TRBD1; J: TRBJ1-4; V: TRBV5-1; DNA: TGCGCCAGCAGCCCTGGGACAGGTGTTGCCAATGAAAAACTGTTTTTT; CDR3: CASSPGTGVANEKLFF
size: few; D: -; J: TRBJ1-1; V: TRBV29-1; DNA: TGCAGCGTGGAAACAGGTGTGGCTGAAGCTTTCTTT; CDR3: CSVETGVAEAFF
size: many; D: TRBD1; J: TRBJ1-2; V: TRBV6-1; DNA: TGTGCCAGCAGGGCCTTGGACAGGGGATCCTACTATGGCTACACCTTC; CDR3: CASRALDRGSYYGYTF
size: many; D: TRBD1; J: TRBJ1-2; V: TRBV10-3; DNA: TGTGCCACCAGGGACAGGGGAGACTATGGCTACACCTTC; CDR3: CATRDRGDYGYTF
size: many; D: -; J: TRBJ2-2; V: TRBV5-1; DNA: TGCGCCAGCCGCGAGGCCCCAGGAGGCACCGGGGAGCTGTTTTTT; CDR3: CASREAPGGTGELFF
size: many; D: -; J: TRBJ1-1; V: TRBV7-2; DNA: TGTGCCAGCAGCTTAGAGGCAGGGAAGGCGACTGAAGCTTTCTTT; CDR3: CASSLEAGKATEAFF
size: many; D: -; J: TRBJ1-5; V: TRBV5-1; DNA: TGCGCCAGCAGCTTGGATGGGTATAGCACTCAGCCCCAGCATTTT; CDR3: CASSLDGYSTQPQHF
size: many; D: -; J: TRBJ1-1; V: TRBV28; DNA: TGTGCCGGGGCCGGGACTTTCACTGAAGCTTTCTTT; CDR3: CAGAGTFTEAFF
size: many; D: -; J: TRBJ2-3; V: TRBV7-9; DNA: TGTGCCAGCAGCCACAGCACTAGCACAGATACGCAGTATTTT; CDR3: CASSHSTSTDTQYF
size: many; D: -; J: TRBJ1-2; V: TRBV7-9; DNA: TGTGCCAGCAGCTTCCGACGGCTTTCATACACCTTC; CDR3: CASSFRRLSYTF
size: many; D: -; J: TRBJ1-1; V: TRBV11-2; DNA: TGTGCCAGCAGCTTAGACCCTACGGGGCAGGTTAAAAACACTGAAGCTTTCTTT; CDR3: CASSLDPTGQVKNTEAFF
size: few; D: -; J: TRBJ2-3; V: TRBV6-2/TRBV6-3; DNA: TGTGCCAGCAAGTCGACACATAGGACTTTTACTAGCACAGATACGCAGTATTTT; CDR3: CASKSTHRTFTSTDTQYF
size: many; D: -; J: TRBJ2-3; V: TRBV20-1; DNA: TGCAGTGCTATTAGAGGCGGAGATACGCAGTATTTT; CDR3: CSAIRGGDTQYF
size: many; D: -; J: TRBJ2-7; V: TRBV15; DNA: TGTGCCACCAGCCTTGGGGGTGTGCGGCAGTACTTC; CDR3: CATSLGGVRQYF
size: many; D: -; J: TRBJ2-1; V: TRBV11-2; DNA: TGTGCCAGCAGCTTAGACGGACAAACTTACAATGAGCAGTTCTTC; CDR3: CASSLDGQTYNEQFF
size: few; D: -; J: TRBJ1-1; V: TRBV21-1; DNA: TGTGCCAGCAGCGCGAGGGCCCCTAGTCACACTGAAGCTTTCTTT; CDR3: CASSARAPSHTEAFF
size: many; D: TRBD1; J: TRBJ2-3; V: TRBV5-1; DNA: TGCGCCAGCAAGAAAGAGGGGGCTTTAGATACGCAGTATTTT; CDR3: CASKKEGALDTQYF
size: many; D: -; J: TRBJ1-4; V: TRBV27; DNA: TGTGCCAGCAAAGCTGTTGGCAGGGGCAATGAAAAACTGTTTTTT; CDR3: CASKAVGRGNEKLFF
size: many; D: -; J: TRBJ1-5; V: TRBV20-1; DNA: TGCAGTGCTACACAACCAGTTTTTAGCAATCAGCCCCAGCATTTT; CDR3: CSATQPVFSNQPQHF
size: many; D: -; J: TRBJ2-3; V: TRBV27; DNA: TGTGCCAGCGGAGCGGTGGGAAGCACAGATACGCAGTATTTT; CDR3: CASGAVGSTDTQYF
size: -; D: -; J: TRBJ1-5; V: TRBV4-1; DNA: TGCGCCAGCAGCCAAGAAGGAGGGTGGGTCCTCCCACCCCAGCATTTT; CDR3: CASSQEGGWVLPPQHF
size: -; D: -; J: TRBJ2-7; V: TRBV7-9; DNA: TGTGCCAGCAGCCCCGACGGACCCTACGAGCAGTACTTC; CDR3: CASSPDGPYEQYF
size: many; D: -; J: TRBJ2-7; V: TRBV6-1; DNA: TGTGCCAGCAGTCGCGGGTCCTCCTACGAGCAGTACTTC; CDR3: CASSRGSSYEQYF
size: many; D: -; J: TRBJ2-3; V: TRBV20-1; DNA: TGCAGTGCCCTCGTGGCAGATACGCAGTATTTT; CDR3: CSALVADTQYF
size: many; D: -; J: TRBJ2-7; V: TRBV18; DNA: TGTGCCAGCTCACCATTGGGCCAGGGGCGCAACGAGCAGTACTTC; CDR3: CASSPLGQGRNEQYF
size: -; D: -; J: TRBJ2-2; V: TRBV28; DNA: TGTGCCAGCAGTTCGGAGGGGGCCGGGGAGCTGTTTTTT; CDR3: CASSSEGAGELFF
size: many; D: -; J: TRBJ2-1; V: TRBV18; DNA: TGTGCCAGCTCACCACCGGGGTCCGATGAGCAGTTCTTC; CDR3: CASSPPGSDEQFF
size: many; D: TRBD1; J: TRBJ1-1; V: TRBV20-1; DNA: TGCAGTGCTAGAGGACAGGGCAGCGCAGCTTTCTTT; CDR3: CSARGQGSAAFF
size: few; D: -; J: TRBJ1-2; V: TRBV5-1; DNA: TGCGCCAGCAGCTTGCATCAGGCCGGCTATGGCTACACCTTC; CDR3: CASSLHQAGYGYTF
size: few; D: -; J: TRBJ1-1; V: TRBV4-2; DNA: TGTGCCAGCAGCCAAGATCAGGGGAACACTGAAGCTTTCTTT; CDR3: CASSQDQGNTEAFF
size: many; D: -; J: TRBJ1-2; V: TRBV12-3/TRBV12-4; DNA: TGTGCCAGCAGTCGCCTCGGCCCGCCGGACTATGGCTACACCTTC; CDR3: CASSRLGPPDYGYTF
size: many; D: -; J: TRBJ2-1; V: TRBV29-1; DNA: TGCAGCGGCCATGATTGGGTCGGACTTAACAATGAGCAGTTCTTC; CDR3: CSGHDWVGLNNEQFF
size: many; D: -; J: TRBJ2-7; V: TRBV3-1; DNA: TGTGCCAGCAGCCAAGACAGGTTCTACGAGCAGTACTTC; CDR3: CASSQDRFYEQYF
size: many; D: -; J: TRBJ2-1; V: TRBV12-3/TRBV12-4; DNA: TGTGCCAGCAGTTTTCAACTAGGGGCCGGGGAGCAGTTCTTC; CDR3: CASSFQLGAGEQFF
size: many; D: TRBD1; J: TRBJ2-7; V: TRBV5-8; DNA: TGTGCCAGCAGCTCGACCGGGACAGGGGTCAGCGAGCAGTACTTC; CDR3: CASSSTGTGVSEQYF
size: few; D: TRBD2; J: TRBJ2-3; V: TRBV29-1; DNA: TGCAGCGTTGGGGAAGCGGGGTTCACAGATACGCAGTATTTT; CDR3: CSVGEAGFTDTQYF
size: many; D: -; J: TRBJ2-7; V: TRBV12-3/TRBV12-4; DNA: TGTGCCAGCAGCCGGAACTACGAGCAGTACTTC; CDR3: CASSRNYEQYF
size: many; D: TRBD1; J: TRBJ1-2; V: TRBV6-1; DNA: TGTGCCAGCAGTGAAGCAGCCGGGACAGGGTACGACTATGGCTACACCTTC; CDR3: CASSEAAGTGYDYGYTF
size: many; D: -; J: TRBJ2-3; V: TRBV4-2; DNA: TGTGCCAGCAGCGCCAGGACAGATACGCAGTATTTT; CDR3: CASSARTDTQYF
size: many; D: TRBD1; J: TRBJ2-7; V: TRBV24-1; DNA: TGTGCCACCAGTGTGACAGGGGGCCCCTACGAGCAGTACTTC; CDR3: CATSVTGGPYEQYF
size: many; D: -; J: TRBJ1-1; V: TRBV6-2/TRBV6-3; DNA: TGTGCCAGCAGAGTATCCCGACCGAACACTGAAGCTTTCTTT; CDR3: CASRVSRPNTEAFF
size: many; D: -; J: TRBJ1-5; V: TRBV7-9; DNA: TGTGCCAGCAGCTTACCCAATCAGCCCCAGCATTTT; CDR3: CASSLPNQPQHF
size: many; D: -; J: TRBJ1-2; V: TRBV10-3; DNA: TGTGCCATCGACGGCGGGCTTGACTATGGCTACACCTTC; CDR3: CAIDGGLDYGYTF